This T cell receptor (beta chain) was captured in a study of regulatory T cells in long-lasting Graves disease. At the level of the study: Over 5 years on antithyroid drugs plus positive TSH receptor antibodies marked Graves' disease as persistent. Study-level findings and limits: Peripheral blood was the sole material, not thyroid tissue.

For TCR beta, libraries came from iRepertoire HTBI primers and Arm-PCR of CDR3 regions. TCRdb re-analysed the multiplex PCR reads in MiXCR, keeping a single row per CDR3 protein. This table holds 700,000 or so distinct CDR3 sequences, approximately 31% found once. For this clonotype: Its antigen is still unknown.

Indicated time point: persistent/refractory GD, antithyroid drugs over 5 years with positive TRAb. TCR sequences were obtained from RNA taken from PBMCs. From each patient, roughly 9 milliliters of peripheral blood was drawn and collected into an EDTA anticoagulant tube. The TCR sequence derives from a female donor with Graves disease. The material was peripheral blood mononuclear cells (PBMCs), obtained when the disease was refractory, from a patient treated with antithyroid drugs.

CDR3 nucleotides: TGTGCCAGCAGTGATCCGGGACAGGGTAACTATGGCTACACCTTC. This translates into CASSDPGQGNYGYTF. This chain joins TRBV12-3 or TRBV12-4 and TRBJ1-2, with TRBD1 matching 9 bases. V was pared by 5 bases and J by 1 base, with 5 bases of the junction left unmatched. CDR3 length equals 15 residues.